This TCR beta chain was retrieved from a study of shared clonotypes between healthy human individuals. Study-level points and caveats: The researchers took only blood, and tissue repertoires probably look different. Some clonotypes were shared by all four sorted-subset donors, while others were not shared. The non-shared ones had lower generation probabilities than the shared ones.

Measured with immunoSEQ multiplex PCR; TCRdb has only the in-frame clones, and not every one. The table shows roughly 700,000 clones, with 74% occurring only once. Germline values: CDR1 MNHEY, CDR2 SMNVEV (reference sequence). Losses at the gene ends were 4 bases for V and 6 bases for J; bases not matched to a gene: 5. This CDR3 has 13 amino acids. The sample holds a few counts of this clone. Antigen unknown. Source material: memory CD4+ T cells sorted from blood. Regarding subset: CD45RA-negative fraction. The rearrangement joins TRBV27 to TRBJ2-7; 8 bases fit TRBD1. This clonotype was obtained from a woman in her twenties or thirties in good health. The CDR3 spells CASSSLDRAEQYF. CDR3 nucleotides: TGTGCCAGCAGTTCTCTGGACAGGGCCGAGCAGTACTTC.